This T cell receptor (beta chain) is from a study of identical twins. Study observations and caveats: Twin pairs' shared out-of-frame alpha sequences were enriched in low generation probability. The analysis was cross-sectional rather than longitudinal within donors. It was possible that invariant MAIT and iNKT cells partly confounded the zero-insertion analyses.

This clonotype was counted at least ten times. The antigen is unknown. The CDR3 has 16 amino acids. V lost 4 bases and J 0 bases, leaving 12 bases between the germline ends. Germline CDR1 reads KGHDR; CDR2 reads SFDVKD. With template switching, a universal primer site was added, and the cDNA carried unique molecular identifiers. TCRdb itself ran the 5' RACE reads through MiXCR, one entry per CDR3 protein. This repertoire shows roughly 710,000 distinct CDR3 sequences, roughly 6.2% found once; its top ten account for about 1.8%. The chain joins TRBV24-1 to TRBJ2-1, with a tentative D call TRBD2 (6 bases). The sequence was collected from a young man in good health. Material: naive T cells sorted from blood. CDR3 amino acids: CATSDTLATSYNEQFF. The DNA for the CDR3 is TGTGCCACCAGTGACACCCTAGCGACCTCCTACAATGAGCAGTTCTTC.